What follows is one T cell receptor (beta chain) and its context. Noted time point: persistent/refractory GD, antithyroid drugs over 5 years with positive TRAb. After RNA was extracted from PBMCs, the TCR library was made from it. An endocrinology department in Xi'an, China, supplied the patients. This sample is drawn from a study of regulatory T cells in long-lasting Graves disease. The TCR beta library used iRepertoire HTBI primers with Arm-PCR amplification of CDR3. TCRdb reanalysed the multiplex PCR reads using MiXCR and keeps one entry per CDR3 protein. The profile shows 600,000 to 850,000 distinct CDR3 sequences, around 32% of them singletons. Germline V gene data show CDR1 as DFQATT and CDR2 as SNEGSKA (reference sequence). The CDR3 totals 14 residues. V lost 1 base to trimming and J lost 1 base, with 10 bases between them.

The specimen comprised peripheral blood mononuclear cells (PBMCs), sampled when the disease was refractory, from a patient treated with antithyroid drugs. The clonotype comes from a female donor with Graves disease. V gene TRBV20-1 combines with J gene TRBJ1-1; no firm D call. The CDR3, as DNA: TGCAGTGCTAGAGGGACCTCTCCGAACACTGAAGCTTTCTTT. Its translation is CSARGTSPNTEAFF.